The clone carrying this T cell receptor (beta chain) was picked up a small number of times. Its target is unknown. Focal radiation plus CTLA-4 blockade with ipilimumab was given to patients with chemo-refractory metastatic non-small-cell lung cancer. Assay used: immunoSEQ multiplex PCR; TCRdb lists only in-frame clones, some missing. The sample includes tens of thousands of clones, approximately 65% seen only once; the top ten take about 8.9%. This sample is part of a study of radiotherapy plus CTLA-4 blockade in lung cancer. Study context: Among patients, over 15% showed objective responses, and around 30% had disease control. Notes on the study in general: Clones derived from tumor TCRs expanded in blood after radiotherapy plus ipilimumab.

Deletions cut 5 bases from V and 10 bases from J, with 14 bases between. This CDR3 has 13 amino acids. Germline loops: CDR1 SEHNR, CDR2 FQNEAQ (reference sequence). This chain joins TRBV7-9 and TRBJ1-4; tentatively, D is TRBD1 (5 bases). The sample was peripheral blood, taken from a patient treated with radiotherapy plus ipilimumab. The TCR comes from a human donor with non-small cell lung cancer whose response to radiotherapy plus ipilimumab could not be evaluated. The CDR3 coding sequence is TGTGCCAGCAGCCCGCCGGGGGGGGGAAAACTGTTTTTT. Translation gives CASSPPGGGKLFF.